Listed below are T cell receptor beta chains from one sample, sequenced in a study of vaccination and CD4 T cells after COVID-19. These TCRs' antigens remain unknown. TCRdb fed the PCR reads into MiXCR, producing one record per CDR3 protein. Of 15,000 to 20,000 distinct CDR3 sequences in the sample, just over 50% were seen once. The sequenced sample was CD4+ T cells from blood, cultured in vitro, obtained about 7 months after SARS-CoV-2 vaccination. The receptors were gathered from a human donor who had recovered from COVID-19. CDR3s include the opening cysteine and the closing phenylalanine or tryptophan. A D gene is named only where the DNA matches it firmly. Clone size appears in some rows only: once, few, many, or a class for an expanded clone.

V	J	size	D	DNA	CDR3
TRBV7-2	TRBJ1-5	few	.	TGTGCCAGCAGCTTTTCTCAAGACCAGCCCCAGCATTTT	CASSFSQDQPQHF
TRBV20-1	TRBJ2-5	few	.	TGCAGTGCTCAATCCCAAGGCGGTGTGGGTCTAGCGATCGGGGAGACCCAGTACTTC	CSAQSQGGVGLAIGETQYF
TRBV6-5	TRBJ1-1	few	.	TGTGCCAGCAGTTACGGTTACGGGGAGGGGACTGAAGCTTTCTTT	CASSYGYGEGTEAFF
TRBV6-1	TRBJ1-2	medium-sized	.	TGTGCCAGCGGGAAAGGTACAGGGAACTATGGCTACACCTTC	CASGKGTGNYGYTF
TRBV7-3	TRBJ2-7	few	.	TGTGCCAGCAGCTTATGGAGGGCTGGAGAGCAGTACTTC	CASSLWRAGEQYF
TRBV6-5	TRBJ1-1	.	TRBD1	TGTGCCAGCAGTTCTACAGGGGGCCGGACTGAAGCTTTCTTT	CASSSTGGRTEAFF
TRBV6-1	TRBJ2-5	.	TRBD2	TGTGCCAGCTCTAAGTCTAGCGGCCAAGAGACCCAGTACTTC	CASSKSSGQETQYF
TRBV19	TRBJ1-5	.	.	TGTGCCAGTAGTATGGGGCAGGGCAAGCAGCCCCAGCATTTT	CASSMGQGKQPQHF
TRBV4-2	TRBJ1-2	.	TRBD1	TGTGCCAGCAGCCAGTCGGGGACAGGGATTAACTATGGCTACACCTTC	CASSQSGTGINYGYTF
TRBV7-2	TRBJ2-3	.	TRBD2	TGTGCCAGCAGCTTCCGACTAGCGGGAGGGAGTCAAGATACGCAGTATTTT	CASSFRLAGGSQDTQYF
TRBV20-1	TRBJ2-1	.	.	TGCAGTGAGGGGCGCGAAGGGGGTAGTGAGCAGTTCTTC	CSEGREGGSEQFF
TRBV7-2	TRBJ2-7	.	.	TGTGCCAGCAGCTGGTCTACAGTGTACGAGCAGTACTTC	CASSWSTVYEQYF
TRBV15	TRBJ1-1	.	TRBD1	TGTGCCACCAGCCGACAGGGATTAGACACTGAAGCTTTCTTT	CATSRQGLDTEAFF
TRBV7-8	TRBJ2-3	.	TRBD1	TGTGCCAGCAGCTTAGTTGTTGGAGACAGGGGCGCAGATACGCAGTATTTT	CASSLVVGDRGADTQYF
TRBV24-1	TRBJ2-2	.	.	TGTGCCACCAGCGAGACGAACACCGGGGAGCTGTTTTTT	CATSETNTGELFF
TRBV15	TRBJ1-6	.	.	TGTGCCACCAGCATTGAGAGCTCCTATAATTCACCCCTCCACTTT	CATSIESSYNSPLHF
TRBV7-9	TRBJ1-2	.	.	TGTGCCAGCAGCTTAGCCCACCGGGGCTACACCTTC	CASSLAHRGYTF
TRBV9	TRBJ1-2	.	TRBD1	TGTGCCAGCGGACAGGTGGACTATGGCTACACCTTC	CASGQVDYGYTF
TRBV7-9	TRBJ2-5	.	.	TGTGCCAGCAGCCCCTCGGCGGCTAGCGTCACAGAGACCCAGTACTTC	CASSPSAASVTETQYF
TRBV10-3	TRBJ1-1	few	.	TGTGCCATCAGTCCCTTGGGGACTGAAGCTTTCTTT	CAISPLGTEAFF
TRBV29-1	TRBJ2-3	.	TRBD1	TGCAGCGGAACTGGGGGAAGGGACAGGGGGGCAGATACGCAGTATTTT	CSGTGGRDRGADTQYF
TRBV2	TRBJ1-2	.	.	TGTGCCAGCAGTGGGGACGGCACCTATGGCTACACCTTC	CASSGDGTYGYTF
TRBV19	TRBJ1-2	.	TRBD1	TGTGCCAGTAGTAAGCCTCCGGGACAGAATTCCTATGGCTACACCTTC	CASSKPPGQNSYGYTF
TRBV27	TRBJ1-2	.	.	TGTGCCAGCAGTTCGGCCCGGGGACCCCCGGCGCATGGCTACACCTTC	CASSSARGPPAHGYTF
TRBV19	TRBJ2-5	.	TRBD1	TGTGCCAGTAGTATCACCGGGACAGGGCAAGAGACCCAGTACTTC	CASSITGTGQETQYF
TRBV19	TRBJ2-5	.	TRBD2	TGTGCCAGTAGTCCACAGCGGGGGGAAGGGCGAGAGACCCAGTACTTC	CASSPQRGEGRETQYF
TRBV20-1	TRBJ1-1	.	.	TGCAGTGCTAGAGATCTCTTAATGAACACTGAAGCTTTCTTT	CSARDLLMNTEAFF
TRBV20-1	TRBJ2-5	.	.	TGCAGTGCTAGATCCCCTCGGCCCCTATTAGAGACCCAGTACTTC	CSARSPRPLLETQYF
TRBV20-1	TRBJ2-5	.	TRBD2	TGCAGTGCGGGGACTAGCGGGGGAGAGACCCAGTACTTC	CSAGTSGGETQYF
TRBV7-2	TRBJ1-6	.	.	TGTGCCAGCAGCGTCGGAGTGGGTAATTCACCCCTCCACTTT	CASSVGVGNSPLHF
TRBV12-3/TRBV12-4	TRBJ1-2	.	.	TGTGCCAGCCTCTTTGACCCCTATGTGGGGGGCTACACCTTC	CASLFDPYVGGYTF
TRBV24-1	TRBJ2-1	.	TRBD2	TGTGCCACCGGGACTAGCCTCGGAGGCTCCTACAATGAGCAGTTCTTC	CATGTSLGGSYNEQFF
TRBV20-1	TRBJ1-1	.	.	TGCAGTGCGTTGGGGGGCAGGACGAACACTGAAGCTTTCTTT	CSALGGRTNTEAFF
TRBV10-3	TRBJ2-3	.	TRBD2	TGTGCCAACGGGGGCGGGGGGGACACAGATACGCAGTATTTT	CANGGGGDTDTQYF
TRBV6-1	TRBJ2-5	.	TRBD2	TGTGCCAGCAGTGTATATCTAGCGGGACCCGAGGGGGAGACCCAGTACTTC	CASSVYLAGPEGETQYF
TRBV20-1	TRBJ2-3	.	TRBD2	TGCAGTGCCCACGCGGCGGGAGCGGATACGCAGTATTTT	CSAHAAGADTQYF
TRBV20-1	TRBJ2-7	.	.	TGCAGTGCTAGAGTGGGGAGCTCCTACGAGCAGTACTTC	CSARVGSSYEQYF
TRBV20-1	TRBJ1-1	.	.	TGCAGTGCTATATCCCCGCGGAAGGGAAGCACTGAAGCTTTCTTT	CSAISPRKGSTEAFF
TRBV18	TRBJ1-1	.	.	TGTGCCAGCTCACCACCGGGACGGTTGAACACTGAAGCTTTCTTT	CASSPPGRLNTEAFF
TRBV6-1	TRBJ1-5	.	.	TGTGCCAGCAGGACACGTATGGGGCAGCCCCAGCATTTT	CASRTRMGQPQHF
TRBV4-3	TRBJ2-5	few	TRBD1	TGCGCCAGCAGCCAGACCTTAGGGGACAGAGAGACCCAGTACTTC	CASSQTLGDRETQYF
TRBV15	TRBJ2-5	few	.	TGTGCCACCAATAGGGGCAACCAAGAGACCCAGTACTTC	CATNRGNQETQYF
TRBV7-8	TRBJ1-2	few	.	TGTGCCAGCAGCTTAGAAGCGCGGAACTATGGCTACACCTTC	CASSLEARNYGYTF